This T cell receptor (beta chain) is drawn from a study of blood T cell repertoires in COVID-19. The germline V gene encodes CDR1 SNHLY and CDR2 FYNNEI. The CDR3 consists of 23 residues. The V gene end was trimmed by 4 bases and the J gene end by 2 bases; junction bases not matched to a gene: 20. Repertoires were generated with immunoSEQ multiplex PCR, while TCRdb's copy carries only in-frame clones and drops some. This table has 160,000 or so clones, 80% to 90% appearing once. This chain links TRBV2 with TRBJ2-1; 16 bases line up with TRBD2. The receptor's source is a woman aged 45-60 years who had recovered from COVID-19. Sequences were obtained from PBMCs or T cells enriched from blood (not recorded which). Written as DNA, the CDR3 is TGTGCCAGCAGTGTGTCCAGCGGCCCGGGACTAGCGGGGGGGCGTAGCGCCTACAATGAGCAGTTCTTC. The encoded protein is CASSVSSGPGLAGGRSAYNEQFF.